These T cell receptor beta chains were read from a single sample in a study of T cells in Graves' hyperthyroidism and ophthalmopathy. TCRdb itself ran the multiplex PCR reads through MiXCR, one entry per CDR3 protein. The table includes 350,000 or so distinct CDR3 sequences, approximately 18% detected once. Sequenced sample: blood. The source of these receptors is a woman aged 45-60 years with Graves' hyperthyroidism. Each CDR3 is given with its conserved first and last residue. The order of the fields is clone size, V gene, D gene, J gene, CDR3 DNA, CDR3 protein. D genes are given only for firm matches. Size is stated for part of the rows, as once, few or many counts, or as a class when the clone is expanded.

abundance: many; v_gene: TRBV2; d_gene: .; j_gene: TRBJ2-7; CDR3nt: TGTGCCAGCAGTGAATCGGAGGCCCTCGAGCAGTACTTC; CDR3aa: CASSESEALEQYF
abundance: .; v_gene: TRBV7-3; d_gene: .; j_gene: TRBJ2-3; CDR3nt: TGTGCCAGCAGTCTCCGGGGGTTAACAGATACGCAGTATTTT; CDR3aa: CASSLRGLTDTQYF
abundance: .; v_gene: TRBV6-1; d_gene: .; j_gene: TRBJ2-1; CDR3nt: TGTGCCAGCTGCCAGTCGTTAGGGGATGAGCAGTTCTTC; CDR3aa: CASCQSLGDEQFF
abundance: many; v_gene: TRBV5-1; d_gene: TRBD2; j_gene: TRBJ2-1; CDR3nt: TGCGCCAGCAGCTTGGTATCTAGCGGGAGGTACAATGAGCAGTTCTTC; CDR3aa: CASSLVSSGRYNEQFF
abundance: few; v_gene: TRBV20-1; d_gene: .; j_gene: TRBJ2-3; CDR3nt: TGCAGTGCCTTACCCGTCACAGATACGCAGTATTTT; CDR3aa: CSALPVTDTQYF
abundance: few; v_gene: TRBV27; d_gene: TRBD2; j_gene: TRBJ2-2; CDR3nt: TGTGCCAGCAGTTTATATAGCGGGAGCACCGGGGAGCTGTTTTTT; CDR3aa: CASSLYSGSTGELFF
abundance: many; v_gene: TRBV6-1; d_gene: .; j_gene: TRBJ2-3; CDR3nt: TGTGCCAGCACCGGGGAGGGCACAGATACGCAGTATTTT; CDR3aa: CASTGEGTDTQYF
abundance: .; v_gene: TRBV7-8; d_gene: TRBD2; j_gene: TRBJ2-1; CDR3nt: TGTGCCAGCTCTTGGGGGGGGGGTGGGGAATACAATGAGCAGTTCTTC; CDR3aa: CASSWGGGGEYNEQFF
abundance: .; v_gene: TRBV11-1; d_gene: TRBD1; j_gene: TRBJ1-2; CDR3nt: TGTGCCAGCAGTTACCGGACAGGGGAGGGCTACACCTTC; CDR3aa: CASSYRTGEGYTF
abundance: .; v_gene: TRBV2; d_gene: .; j_gene: TRBJ2-1; CDR3nt: TGTGCCAGCAGCGACCCTCCGAGCGGGCCCCCGGGGAATGAGCAGTTCTTC; CDR3aa: CASSDPPSGPPGNEQFF
abundance: few; v_gene: TRBV6-1; d_gene: TRBD1; j_gene: TRBJ1-2; CDR3nt: TGTGCCAGCAGGCCTCCGGGACAGCGAGGCTACACCTTC; CDR3aa: CASRPPGQRGYTF
abundance: few; v_gene: TRBV20-1; d_gene: TRBD2; j_gene: TRBJ2-5; CDR3nt: TGCAGTGCTAGAGGATTGGTAGCGGGGGACCAAGAGACCCAGTACTTC; CDR3aa: CSARGLVAGDQETQYF
abundance: .; v_gene: TRBV7-2; d_gene: TRBD2; j_gene: TRBJ2-5; CDR3nt: TGTGCCAGCAGCTTAAGAGAAGTAGTAGCGGGATCAGGAGAGACCCAGTACTTC; CDR3aa: CASSLREVVAGSGETQYF
abundance: few; v_gene: TRBV10-3; d_gene: TRBD1; j_gene: TRBJ1-2; CDR3nt: TGTGCCATCAGTACAGGGACAGGGGAGTCGTATGGCTACACCTTC; CDR3aa: CAISTGTGESYGYTF
abundance: few; v_gene: TRBV29-1; d_gene: .; j_gene: TRBJ2-3; CDR3nt: TGCAGCGTAGTGACAGCGGTCACAGATACGCAGTATTTT; CDR3aa: CSVVTAVTDTQYF
abundance: once; v_gene: TRBV12-3/TRBV12-4; d_gene: .; j_gene: TRBJ2-1; CDR3nt: TGTGCCAGCAGACCTCCACACGTCCCCGGATACTACAATGAGCAGTTCTTC; CDR3aa: CASRPPHVPGYYNEQFF
abundance: many; v_gene: TRBV28; d_gene: TRBD1; j_gene: TRBJ2-6; CDR3nt: TGTGCCAGCAGTCCCCTGACAGGGGTGGAGGGGGCCAACGTCCTGACTTTC; CDR3aa: CASSPLTGVEGANVLTF
abundance: few; v_gene: TRBV5-1; d_gene: .; j_gene: TRBJ1-6; CDR3nt: TGCGGGGACACCAAAGGGAAGAGCTCCTATAATTCACCCCTCCACTTT; CDR3aa: CGDTKGKSSYNSPLHF
abundance: many; v_gene: TRBV2; d_gene: .; j_gene: TRBJ2-3; CDR3nt: TGTGCCAGCAGTGAAGGCAGGGGTAGCACAGATACGCAGTATTTT; CDR3aa: CASSEGRGSTDTQYF
abundance: many; v_gene: TRBV11-2; d_gene: .; j_gene: TRBJ2-5; CDR3nt: TGTGCCAGCGGAACCGGGACCACTCAAGAGACCCAGTACTTC; CDR3aa: CASGTGTTQETQYF
abundance: .; v_gene: TRBV5-5; d_gene: .; j_gene: TRBJ1-3; CDR3nt: TGTGCCAGCAGCACATCTACATCTGGAAACACCATATATTTT; CDR3aa: CASSTSTSGNTIYF
abundance: many; v_gene: TRBV20-1; d_gene: .; j_gene: TRBJ1-2; CDR3nt: TGCAGTGCTAGAGCCCCATCGGGAAATCCTAACTATGGCTACACCTTC; CDR3aa: CSARAPSGNPNYGYTF
abundance: many; v_gene: TRBV9; d_gene: .; j_gene: TRBJ1-6; CDR3nt: TGTGCCAGCAGCACACCCTCGGTCGGGGGCAATTCACCCCTCCACTTT; CDR3aa: CASSTPSVGGNSPLHF
abundance: .; v_gene: TRBV6-1; d_gene: TRBD1; j_gene: TRBJ2-2; CDR3nt: TGTGCCAGCAGTCAGGGGGTCCCCACCGGGGAGCTGTTTTTT; CDR3aa: CASSQGVPTGELFF